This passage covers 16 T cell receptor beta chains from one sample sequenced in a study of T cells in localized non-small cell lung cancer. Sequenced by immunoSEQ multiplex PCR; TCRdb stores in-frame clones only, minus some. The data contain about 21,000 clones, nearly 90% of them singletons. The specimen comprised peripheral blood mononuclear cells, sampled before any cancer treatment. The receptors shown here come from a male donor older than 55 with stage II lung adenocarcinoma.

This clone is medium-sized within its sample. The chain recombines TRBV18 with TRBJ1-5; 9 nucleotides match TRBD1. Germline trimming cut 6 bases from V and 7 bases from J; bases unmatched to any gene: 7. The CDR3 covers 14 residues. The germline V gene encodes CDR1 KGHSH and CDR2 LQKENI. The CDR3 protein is CASSTTGGEQPQHF. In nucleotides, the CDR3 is TGTGCCAGCTCCACCACAGGGGGCGAGCAGCCCCAGCATTTT. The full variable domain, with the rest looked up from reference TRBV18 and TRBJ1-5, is NAGVMQNPRHLVRRRGQEARLRCSPMKGHSHVYWYRQLPEEGLKFMVYLQKENIIDESGMPKERFSAEFPKEGPSILRIQQVVRGDSAAYFCASSTTGGEQPQHFGDGTRLSIL.

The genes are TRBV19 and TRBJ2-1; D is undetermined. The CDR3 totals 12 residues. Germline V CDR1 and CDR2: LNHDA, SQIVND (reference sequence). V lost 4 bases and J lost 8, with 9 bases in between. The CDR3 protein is CASSTPGDEQFF. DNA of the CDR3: TGTGCCAGTAGTACCCCTGGGGATGAGCAGTTCTTC.

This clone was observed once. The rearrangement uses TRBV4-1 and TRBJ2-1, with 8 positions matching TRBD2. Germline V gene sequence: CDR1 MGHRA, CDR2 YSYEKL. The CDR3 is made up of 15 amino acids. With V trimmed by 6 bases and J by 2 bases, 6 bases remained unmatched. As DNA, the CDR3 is TGCGCCAGCAGTCCCTCGGGGGGGGCCTACAATGAGCAGTTCTTC. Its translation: CASSPSGGAYNEQFF.

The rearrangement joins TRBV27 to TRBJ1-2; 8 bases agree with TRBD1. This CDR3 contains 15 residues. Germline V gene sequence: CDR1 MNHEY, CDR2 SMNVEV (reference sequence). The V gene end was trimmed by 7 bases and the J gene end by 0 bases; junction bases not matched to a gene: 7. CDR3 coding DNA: TGTGCCAGCAACTCAGGGGGCAGTCCTAACTATGGCTACACCTTC. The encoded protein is CASNSGGSPNYGYTF.

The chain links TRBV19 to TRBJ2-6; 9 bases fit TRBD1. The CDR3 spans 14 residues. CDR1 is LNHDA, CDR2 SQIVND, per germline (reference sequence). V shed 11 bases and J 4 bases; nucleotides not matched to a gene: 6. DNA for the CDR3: TGTGCCGGCGGACAGGGGCACGGGGCCAACGTCCTGACTTTC. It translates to CAGGQGHGANVLTF.

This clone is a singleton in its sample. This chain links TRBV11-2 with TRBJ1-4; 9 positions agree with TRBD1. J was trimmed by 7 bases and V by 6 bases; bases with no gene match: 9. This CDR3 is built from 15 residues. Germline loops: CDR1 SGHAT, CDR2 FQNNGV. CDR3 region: CASRPTGGLGEKLFF. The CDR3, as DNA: TGTGCCAGCAGACCAACAGGGGGCCTGGGTGAAAAACTGTTTTTT.

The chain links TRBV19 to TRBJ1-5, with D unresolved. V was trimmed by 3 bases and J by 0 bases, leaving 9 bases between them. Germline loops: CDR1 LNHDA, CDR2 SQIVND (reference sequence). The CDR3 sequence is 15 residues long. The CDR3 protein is CASSIQRYSNQPQHF. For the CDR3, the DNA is TGTGCCAGTAGTATTCAACGATATAGCAATCAGCCCCAGCATTTT.

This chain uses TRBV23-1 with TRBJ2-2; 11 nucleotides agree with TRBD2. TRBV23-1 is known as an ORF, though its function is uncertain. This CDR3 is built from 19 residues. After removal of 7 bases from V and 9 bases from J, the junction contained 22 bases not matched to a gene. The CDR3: CASIRDSGTSGEGARELFF. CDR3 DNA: TGCGCCAGCATCAGGGACTCCGGGACTAGCGGCGAAGGGGCCCGGGAGCTGTTTTTT.

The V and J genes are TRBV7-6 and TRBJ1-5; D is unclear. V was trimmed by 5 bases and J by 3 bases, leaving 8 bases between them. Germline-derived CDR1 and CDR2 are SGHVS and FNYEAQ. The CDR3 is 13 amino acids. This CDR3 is CASSLSDNQPQHF. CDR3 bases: TGTGCCAGCAGCCTTTCAGACAATCAGCCCCAGCATTTT.

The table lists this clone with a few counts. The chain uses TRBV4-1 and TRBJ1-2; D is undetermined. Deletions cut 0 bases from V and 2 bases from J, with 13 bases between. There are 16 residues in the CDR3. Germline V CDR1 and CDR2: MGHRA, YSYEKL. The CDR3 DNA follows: TGCGCCAGCAGCCAAGAAAGTGAGCCTAAGAACTATGGCTACACCTTC. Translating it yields CASSQESEPKNYGYTF.

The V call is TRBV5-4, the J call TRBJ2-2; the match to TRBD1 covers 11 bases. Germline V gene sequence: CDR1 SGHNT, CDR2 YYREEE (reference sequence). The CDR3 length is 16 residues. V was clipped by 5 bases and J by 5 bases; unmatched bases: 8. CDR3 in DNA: TGTGCCAGCAGGGATCCGGGACAGGGGGGAACCGGGGAGCTGTTTTTT. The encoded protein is CASRDPGQGGTGELFF.

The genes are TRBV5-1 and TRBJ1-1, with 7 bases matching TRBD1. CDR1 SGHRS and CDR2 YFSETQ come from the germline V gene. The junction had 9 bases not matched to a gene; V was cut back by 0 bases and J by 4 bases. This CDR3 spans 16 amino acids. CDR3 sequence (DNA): TGCGCCAGCAGCTTGGCCTCGACAGGGAGAGGCACTGAAGCTTTCTTT. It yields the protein CASSLASTGRGTEAFF.

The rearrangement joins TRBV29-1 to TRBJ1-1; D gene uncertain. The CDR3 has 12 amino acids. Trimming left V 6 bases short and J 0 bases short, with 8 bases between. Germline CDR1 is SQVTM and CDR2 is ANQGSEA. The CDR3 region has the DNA TGCAGCGTGGAGAGTATGAACACTGAAGCTTTCTTT. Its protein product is CSVESMNTEAFF.

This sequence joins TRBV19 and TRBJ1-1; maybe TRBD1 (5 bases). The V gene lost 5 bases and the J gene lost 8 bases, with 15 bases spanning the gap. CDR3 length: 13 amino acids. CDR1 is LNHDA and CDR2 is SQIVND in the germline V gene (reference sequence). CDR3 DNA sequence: TGTGCCAGTAGTGCCTGGGGCACCCCGGAAGCTTTCTTT. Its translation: CASSAWGTPEAFF.

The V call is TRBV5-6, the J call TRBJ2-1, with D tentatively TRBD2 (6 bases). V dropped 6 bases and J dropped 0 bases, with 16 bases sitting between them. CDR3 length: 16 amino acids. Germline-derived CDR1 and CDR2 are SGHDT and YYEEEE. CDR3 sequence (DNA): TGTGCCAGCATCCGTGGGGACTGGAGCTCCTACAATGAGCAGTTCTTC. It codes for CASIRGDWSSYNEQFF.

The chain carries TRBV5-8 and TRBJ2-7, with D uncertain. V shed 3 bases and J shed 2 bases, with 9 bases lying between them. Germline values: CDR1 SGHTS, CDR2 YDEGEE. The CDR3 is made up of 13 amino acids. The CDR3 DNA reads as TGTGCCAGCAGCTACGGCCCGACCTACGAGCAGTACTTC. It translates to CASSYGPTYEQYF.